These 10 T cell receptor beta chains share one sample of origin, sequenced in a study of tumor and adjacent non-tumor tissue in lung cancer. This sample's RNA came from whole unsorted tissue. More than 3 cm separated this lung sample from the edge of the tumor. The library came from three nested PCR rounds adapted from ARM-PCR protocols. TCRdb redid the calling of the multiplex PCR reads with MiXCR, one entry per CDR3 protein. The data contain 80,000 to 100,000 distinct CDR3 sequences, 75% to 85% of them singletons. Input material: distant non-tumor lung tissue. The origin of the receptors is a man between 60 and 70 years old with small cell lung cancer.

The sample holds many counts of this clonotype. The rearrangement links TRBV6-1 to TRBJ2-1, with TRBD2 matching 15 bases. CDR1 MNHNS and CDR2 SASEGT come from the germline V gene. The junction had 9 bases not matched to a gene; V was cut back by 4 bases and J by 2 bases. The CDR3 spans 19 residues. CDR3 protein: CASSGSGTSGRRAYNEQFF. CDR3 DNA: TGTGCCAGCAGTGGATCCGGGACTAGCGGGAGGAGGGCCTACAATGAGCAGTTCTTC.

With regard to this clonotype: This CDR3 is missing its conserved last phenylalanine or tryptophan, likely due to a read error. The limits of the CDR3 on the DNA are not certain, so only TCRdb's listed CDR3 is given. The rearrangement links TRBV6-1 to TRBJ2-2. CDR1 and CDR2 (germline): MNHNS, SASEGT. The CDR3 extends over 16 residues, inclusive of both ends. The CDR3 reads CTSSEDHGMPAGEPFL.

Regarding this clonotype: Mismatch with germline at one junction end may stem from a read error. The rearrangement links TRBV29-1 to TRBJ2-5; D is unresolved. The CDR3 spans 12 residues. Germline assignment: CDR1 SQVTM and CDR2 ANQGSEA. The CDR3 protein is CSIESLEETQYF. The CDR3 DNA follows: TGCAGCATTGAATCACTTGAGGAGACCCAGTACTTC.

This clonotype has a single count. The chain has TRBV11-2 and TRBJ1-2, with D possibly being TRBD1 (5 bases). This CDR3 contains 14 residues. CDR1 and CDR2 (germline): SGHAT, FQNNGV. The V end lost 7 bases, the J end lost 4 bases, and 16 bases lay between the germline ends. The DNA of the CDR3 is TGTGCCAGCAACATGGGGGGGTTCGGCTATGGCTACACCTTC. Encoded protein: CASNMGGFGYGYTF.

Remarks on this clonotype: One junction end does not reproduce the germline sequence, and a read error may be involved. This chain links TRBV6-5 with TRBJ1-5; 8 nucleotides match TRBD1. The CDR3 totals 16 residues. Germline CDR1 reads MNHEY; CDR2 reads SVGAGI. CDR3 residues: CAGSASGGAPNQPRHF. CDR3 sequence (DNA): TGTGCCGGCAGTGCCTCAGGGGGCGCCCCCAATCAGCCCCGGCATTTT.

Of note for this clonotype: The junction and the germline gene differ at one end; a read error may be behind it. The chain employs TRBV28 and TRBJ2-1; 10 positions agree with TRBD2. There are 15 residues in the CDR3. CDR1 and CDR2 from the germline V gene are MDHEN and SYDVKM. In nucleotides, the CDR3 is TGTGCCAGCAGTCCGAGTAGCGGGAGGTTGAATGAACAGTTCTTC. Translating it yields CASSPSSGRLNEQFF.

For this clonotype: An end of the junction differs from the germline gene, which may be a read error. The gene calls are TRBV4-2 and TRBJ2-1; maybe TRBD2 (6 bases). This CDR3 comprises 18 residues. CDR1 LGHNA and CDR2 YNFKEQ come from the germline V gene. The CDR3 DNA sequence: TGTGCCAGCAGCCAAGATCTAGGCAGCGGAGGACTATACAATGAGCAGTTTTTC. It is translated as CASSQDLGSGGLYNEQFF.

A note on this clonotype: One end of the junction fails to match germline, which may point to a read error. This chain joins TRBV5-1 and TRBJ1-1; no definite D call. Germline V gives CDR1 SGHRS, CDR2 YFSETQ. The CDR3 runs to 13 residues. The CDR3: CAGSLIENTEAFF. The CDR3 region has the DNA TGCGCCGGCAGCTTGATAGAAAACACTGAAGCTTTCTTT.

Concerning this clonotype itself: The missing conserved phenylalanine or tryptophan at the end of this CDR3 makes a read error likely. This CDR3 reads CASSLVSGIANTEAFN. In nucleotides, the CDR3 is TGTGCCAGCAGCTTGGTCTCCGGGATAGCGAACACTGAAGCTTTCAAT. The chain is built from TRBV5-6 and TRBJ1-1, with D unclear. Germline CDR1 and CDR2: SGHDT and YYEEEE. V dropped 0 bases and J dropped 1 base, with 13 bases sitting between them. The CDR3 runs 16 residues.

This clonotype occurred many times. The chain links TRBV6-5 to TRBJ2-4, with TRBD1 matching over 10 bases. With V trimmed by 6 bases and J by 9 bases, 5 bases remained unmatched. CDR1 is MNHEY, CDR2 SVGAGI, per germline. This CDR3 comprises 13 residues. Written as DNA, the CDR3 is TGTGCCAGCAGCCGGGGACAGGGGTTCATTCAGTACTTC. It specifies CASSRGQGFIQYF.